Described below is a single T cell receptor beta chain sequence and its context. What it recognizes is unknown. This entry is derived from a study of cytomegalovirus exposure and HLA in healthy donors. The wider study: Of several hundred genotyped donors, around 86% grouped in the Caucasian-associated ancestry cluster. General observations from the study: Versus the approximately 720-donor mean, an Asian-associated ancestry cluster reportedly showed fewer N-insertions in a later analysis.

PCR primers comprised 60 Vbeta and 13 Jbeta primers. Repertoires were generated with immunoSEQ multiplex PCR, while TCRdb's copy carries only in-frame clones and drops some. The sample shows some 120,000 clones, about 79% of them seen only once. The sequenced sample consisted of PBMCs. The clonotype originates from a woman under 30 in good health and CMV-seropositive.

In DNA, the CDR3 is TGCGCCAGCAGCTCGAACCTACAGGGTGGTAACTATGGCTACACCTTC. It translates to CASSSNLQGGNYGYTF. The chain combines TRBV10-2 with TRBJ1-2; D perhaps matches TRBD1 (6 bases). This CDR3 contains 16 residues. The germline CDR1 and CDR2 sequences are WSHSY and SAAADI. Between the trimmed V and J ends, which lost 6 bases and 1 base, there was a span of 18 bases.